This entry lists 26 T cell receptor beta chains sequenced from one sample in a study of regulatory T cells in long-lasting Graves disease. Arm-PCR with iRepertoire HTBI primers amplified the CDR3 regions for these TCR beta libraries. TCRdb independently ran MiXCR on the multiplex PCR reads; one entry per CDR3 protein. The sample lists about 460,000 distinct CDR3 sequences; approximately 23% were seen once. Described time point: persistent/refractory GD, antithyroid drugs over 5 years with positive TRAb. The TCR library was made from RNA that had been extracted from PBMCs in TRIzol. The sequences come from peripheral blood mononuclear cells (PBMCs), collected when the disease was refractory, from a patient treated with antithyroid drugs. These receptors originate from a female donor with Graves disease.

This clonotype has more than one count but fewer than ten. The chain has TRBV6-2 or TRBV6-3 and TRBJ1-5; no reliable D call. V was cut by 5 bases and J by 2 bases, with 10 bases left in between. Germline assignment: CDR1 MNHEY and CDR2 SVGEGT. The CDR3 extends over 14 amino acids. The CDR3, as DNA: TGTGCCAGCAGTCGGCAAATTCGCAATCAGCCCCAGCATTTT. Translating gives CASSRQIRNQPQHF.

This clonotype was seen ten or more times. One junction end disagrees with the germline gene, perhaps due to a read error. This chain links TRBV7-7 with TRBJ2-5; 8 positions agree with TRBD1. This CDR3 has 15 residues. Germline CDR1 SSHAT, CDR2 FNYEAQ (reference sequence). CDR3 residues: CASTDLTGVGETQYF. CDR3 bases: TGTGCTAGCACCGACCTGACAGGGGTGGGAGAGACCCAGTACTTC.

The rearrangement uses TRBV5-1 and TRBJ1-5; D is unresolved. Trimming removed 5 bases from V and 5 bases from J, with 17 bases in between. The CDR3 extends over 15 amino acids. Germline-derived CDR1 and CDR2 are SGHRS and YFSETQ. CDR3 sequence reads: CASRVSSAKDQPQHF. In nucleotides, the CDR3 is TGCGCCAGCAGGGTAAGCAGTGCTAAAGATCAGCCCCAGCATTTT.

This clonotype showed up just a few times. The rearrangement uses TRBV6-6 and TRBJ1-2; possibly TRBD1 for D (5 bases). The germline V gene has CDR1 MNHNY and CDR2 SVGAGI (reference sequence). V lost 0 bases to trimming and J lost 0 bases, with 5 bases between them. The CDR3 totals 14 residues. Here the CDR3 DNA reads TGTGCCAGCAGTTACTCGGACACTAACTATGGCTACACCTTC. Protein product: CASSYSDTNYGYTF.

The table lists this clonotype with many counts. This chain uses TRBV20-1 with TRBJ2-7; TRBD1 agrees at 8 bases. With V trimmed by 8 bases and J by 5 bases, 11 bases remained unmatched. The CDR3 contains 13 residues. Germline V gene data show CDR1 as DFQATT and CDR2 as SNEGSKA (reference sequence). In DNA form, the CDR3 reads TGCAGTAGCTTCCGGACAGGGACCAACGAGCAGTACTTC. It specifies CSSFRTGTNEQYF.

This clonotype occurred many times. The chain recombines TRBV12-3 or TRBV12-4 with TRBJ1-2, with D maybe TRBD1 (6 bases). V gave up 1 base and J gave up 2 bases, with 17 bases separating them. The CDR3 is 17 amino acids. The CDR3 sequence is CASSLGQVDFSNYGYTF. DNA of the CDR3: TGTGCCAGCAGTTTAGGACAGGTTGATTTCAGCAACTATGGCTACACCTTC.

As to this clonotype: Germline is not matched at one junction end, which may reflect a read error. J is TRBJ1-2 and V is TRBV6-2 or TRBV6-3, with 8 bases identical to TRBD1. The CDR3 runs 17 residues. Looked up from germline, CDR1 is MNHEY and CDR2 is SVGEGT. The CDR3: CASSYTQLRTGRYGCTF. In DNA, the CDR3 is TGTGCCAGCAGCTATACCCAACTCAGGACAGGGAGGTATGGCTGCACCTTC.

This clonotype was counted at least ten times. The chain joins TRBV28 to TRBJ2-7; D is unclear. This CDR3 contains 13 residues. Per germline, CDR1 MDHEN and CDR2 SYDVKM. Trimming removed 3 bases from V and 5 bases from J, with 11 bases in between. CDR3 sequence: CASSLIKQNEQYF. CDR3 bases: TGTGCCAGCAGTTTGATCAAGCAGAACGAGCAGTACTTC. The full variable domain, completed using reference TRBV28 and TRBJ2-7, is DVKVTQSSRYLVKRTGEKVFLECVQDMDHENMFWYRQDPGLGLRLIYFSYDVKMKEKGDIPEGYSVSREKKERFSLILESASTNQTSMYLCASSLIKQNEQYFGPGTRLTVT.

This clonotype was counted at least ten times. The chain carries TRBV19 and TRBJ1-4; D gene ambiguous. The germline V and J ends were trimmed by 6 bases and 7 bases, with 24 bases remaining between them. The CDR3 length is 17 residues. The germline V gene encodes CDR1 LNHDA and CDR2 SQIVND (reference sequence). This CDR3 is CASRQDPGQGEGEKLFF. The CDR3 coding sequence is TGTGCCAGTAGGCAGGATCCGGGCCAAGGAGAAGGTGAAAAACTGTTTTTT.

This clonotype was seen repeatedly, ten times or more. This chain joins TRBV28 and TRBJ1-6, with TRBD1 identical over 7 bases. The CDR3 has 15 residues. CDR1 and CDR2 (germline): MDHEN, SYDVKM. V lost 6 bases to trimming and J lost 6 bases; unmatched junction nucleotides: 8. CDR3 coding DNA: TGTGCCAGCAGCCGCCCCGGGACAGTTAATTCACCCCTCCACTTT. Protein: CASSRPGTVNSPLHF.

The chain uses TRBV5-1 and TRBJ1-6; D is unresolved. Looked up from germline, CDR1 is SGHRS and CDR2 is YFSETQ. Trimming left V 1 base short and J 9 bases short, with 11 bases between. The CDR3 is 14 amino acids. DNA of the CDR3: TGCGCCAGCAGCTTGTCCGGGTATGGTTCACCCCTCCACTTT. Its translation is CASSLSGYGSPLHF. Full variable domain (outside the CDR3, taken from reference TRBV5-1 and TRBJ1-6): KAGVTQTPRYLIKTRGQQVTLSCSPISGHRSVSWYQQTPGQGLQFLFEYFSETQRNKGNFPGRFSGRQFSNSRSEMNVSTLELGDSALYLCASSLSGYGSPLHFGNGTRLTVT.

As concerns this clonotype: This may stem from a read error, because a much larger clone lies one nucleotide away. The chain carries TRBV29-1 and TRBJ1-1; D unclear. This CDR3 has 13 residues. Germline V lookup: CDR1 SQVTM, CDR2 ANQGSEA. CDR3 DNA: TGCAGCATTGAAGAATGGCGAGAAAATGAAGCTTTCTTT. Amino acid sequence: CSIEEWRENEAFF.

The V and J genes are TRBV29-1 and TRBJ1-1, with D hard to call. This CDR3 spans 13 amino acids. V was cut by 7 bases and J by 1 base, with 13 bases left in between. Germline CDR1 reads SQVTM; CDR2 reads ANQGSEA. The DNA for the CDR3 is TGCAGCGGGACGCGGAGTGGGAACACTGAAGCTTTCTTT. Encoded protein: CSGTRSGNTEAFF.

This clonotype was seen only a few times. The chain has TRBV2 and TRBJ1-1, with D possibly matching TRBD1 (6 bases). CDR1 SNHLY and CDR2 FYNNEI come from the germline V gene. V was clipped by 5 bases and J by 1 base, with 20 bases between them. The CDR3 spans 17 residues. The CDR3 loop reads CASSPIWGLGRNTEAFF. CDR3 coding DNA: TGTGCCAGCAGTCCCATTTGGGGGCTCGGGAGGAACACTGAAGCTTTCTTT.

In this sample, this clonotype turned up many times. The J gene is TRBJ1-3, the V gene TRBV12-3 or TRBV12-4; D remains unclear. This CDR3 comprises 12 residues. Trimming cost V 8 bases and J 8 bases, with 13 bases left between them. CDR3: CASQTPFDTIYF. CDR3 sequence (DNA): TGTGCCAGCCAGACCCCATTCGACACCATATATTTT.

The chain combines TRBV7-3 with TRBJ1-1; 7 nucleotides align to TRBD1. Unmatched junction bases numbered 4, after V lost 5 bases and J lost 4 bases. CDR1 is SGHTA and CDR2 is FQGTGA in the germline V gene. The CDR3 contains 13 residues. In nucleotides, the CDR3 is TGTGCCAGCAGCCCAACAGGGGTCACTGAAGCTTTCTTT. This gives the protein CASSPTGVTEAFF.

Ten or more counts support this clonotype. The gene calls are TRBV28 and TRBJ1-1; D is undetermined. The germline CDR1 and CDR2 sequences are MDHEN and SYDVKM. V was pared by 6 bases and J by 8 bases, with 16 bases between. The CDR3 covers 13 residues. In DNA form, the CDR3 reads TGTGCCAGCAGGAATTGGGGTCGCCCCGAAGCTTTCTTT. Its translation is CASRNWGRPEAFF.

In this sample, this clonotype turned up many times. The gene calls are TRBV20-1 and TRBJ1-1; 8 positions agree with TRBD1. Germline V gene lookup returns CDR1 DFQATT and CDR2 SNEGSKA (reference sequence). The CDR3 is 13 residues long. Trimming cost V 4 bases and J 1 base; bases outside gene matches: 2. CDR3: CSAIGQGNTEAFF. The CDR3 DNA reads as TGCAGTGCTATTGGACAGGGGAACACTGAAGCTTTCTTT.

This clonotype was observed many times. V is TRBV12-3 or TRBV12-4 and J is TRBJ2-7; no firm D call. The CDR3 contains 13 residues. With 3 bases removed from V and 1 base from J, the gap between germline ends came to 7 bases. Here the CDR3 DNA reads TGTGCCAGCAGTTTTTCAGCGTCCTACGAGCAGTACTTC. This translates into CASSFSASYEQYF.

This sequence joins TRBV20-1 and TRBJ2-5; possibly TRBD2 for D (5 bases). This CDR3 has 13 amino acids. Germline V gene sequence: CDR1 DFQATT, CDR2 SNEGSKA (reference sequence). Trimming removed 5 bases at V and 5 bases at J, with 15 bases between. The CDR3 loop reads CSAPRGSWETQYF. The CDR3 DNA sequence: TGCAGTGCTCCAAGAGGGTCGTGGGAGACCCAGTACTTC.

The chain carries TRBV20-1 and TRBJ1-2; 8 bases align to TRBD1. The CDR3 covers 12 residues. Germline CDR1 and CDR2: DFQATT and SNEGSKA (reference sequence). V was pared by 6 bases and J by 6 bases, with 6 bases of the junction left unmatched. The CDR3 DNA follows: TGCAGTGCGTCCTGGACAGGGCATGGCTACACCTTC. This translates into CSASWTGHGYTF.

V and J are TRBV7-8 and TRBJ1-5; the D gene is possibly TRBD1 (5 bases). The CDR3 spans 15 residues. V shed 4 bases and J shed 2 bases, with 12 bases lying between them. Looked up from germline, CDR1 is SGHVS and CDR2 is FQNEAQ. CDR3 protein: CASSSRDWGNQPQHF. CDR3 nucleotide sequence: TGTGCCAGCAGCTCCCGGGACTGGGGCAATCAGCCCCAGCATTTT. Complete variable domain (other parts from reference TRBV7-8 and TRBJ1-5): GAGVSQSPRYKVAKRGQDVALRCDPISGHVSLFWYQQALGQGPEFLTYFQNEAQLDKSGLPSDRFFAERPEGSVSTLKIQRTQQEDSAVYLCASSSRDWGNQPQHFGDGTRLSIL.

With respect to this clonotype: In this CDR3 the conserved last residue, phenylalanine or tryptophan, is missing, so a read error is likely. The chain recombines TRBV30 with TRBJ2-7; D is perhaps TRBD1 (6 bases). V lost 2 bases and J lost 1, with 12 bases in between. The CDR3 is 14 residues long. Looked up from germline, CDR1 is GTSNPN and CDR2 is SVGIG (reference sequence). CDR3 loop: CAWSPGQRSYEQYL. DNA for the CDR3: TGTGCCTGGAGTCCTGGACAGCGATCCTACGAGCAGTACCTC.

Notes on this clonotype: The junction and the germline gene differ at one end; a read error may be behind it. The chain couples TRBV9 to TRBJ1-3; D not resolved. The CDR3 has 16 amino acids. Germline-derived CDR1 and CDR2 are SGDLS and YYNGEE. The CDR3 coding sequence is TGTACCAGCAGCGTCTTCATGGACTTGGTTTCGGACACCATATATTTT. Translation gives CTSSVFMDLVSDTIYF. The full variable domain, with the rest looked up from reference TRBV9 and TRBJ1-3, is DSGVTQTPKHLITATGQRVTLRCSPRSGDLSVYWYQQSLDQGLQFLIQYYNGEERAKGNILERFSAQQFPDLHSELNLSSLELGDSALYFCTSSVFMDLVSDTIYFGEGSWLTVV.

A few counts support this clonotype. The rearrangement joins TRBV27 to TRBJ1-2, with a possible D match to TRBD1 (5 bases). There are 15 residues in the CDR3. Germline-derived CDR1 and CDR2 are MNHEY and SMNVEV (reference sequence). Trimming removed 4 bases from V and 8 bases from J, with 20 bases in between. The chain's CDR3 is CASSSRDFQFGGYTF. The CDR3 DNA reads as TGTGCCAGCAGTTCACGGGACTTTCAGTTTGGGGGCTACACCTTC.

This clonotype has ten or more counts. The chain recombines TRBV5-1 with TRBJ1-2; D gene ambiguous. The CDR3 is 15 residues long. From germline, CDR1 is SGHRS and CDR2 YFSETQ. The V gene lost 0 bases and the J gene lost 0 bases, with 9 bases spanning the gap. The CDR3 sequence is CASSLAERANYGYTF. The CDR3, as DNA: TGCGCCAGCAGCTTGGCGGAGAGAGCTAACTATGGCTACACCTTC.